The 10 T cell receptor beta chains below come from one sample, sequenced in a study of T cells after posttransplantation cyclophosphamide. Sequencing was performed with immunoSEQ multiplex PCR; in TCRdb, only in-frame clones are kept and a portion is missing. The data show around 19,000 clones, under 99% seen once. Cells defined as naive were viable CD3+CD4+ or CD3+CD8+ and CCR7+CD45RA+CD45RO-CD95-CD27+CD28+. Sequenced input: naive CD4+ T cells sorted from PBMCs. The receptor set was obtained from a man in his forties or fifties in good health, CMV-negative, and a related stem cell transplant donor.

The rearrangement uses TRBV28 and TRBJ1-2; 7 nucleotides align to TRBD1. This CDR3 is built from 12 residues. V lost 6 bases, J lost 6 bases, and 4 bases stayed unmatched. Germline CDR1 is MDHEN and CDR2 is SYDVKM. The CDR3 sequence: CASRTQGDGYTF. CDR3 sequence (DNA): TGTGCCAGCAGAACGCAGGGGGATGGCTACACCTTC.

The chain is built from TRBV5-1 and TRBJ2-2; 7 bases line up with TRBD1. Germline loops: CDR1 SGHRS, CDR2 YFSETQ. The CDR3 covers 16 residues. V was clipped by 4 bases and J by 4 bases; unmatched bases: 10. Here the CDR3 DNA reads TGCGCCAGCAGCGCCCCCCACGACAGGGCCACCGGGGAGCTGTTTTTT. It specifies CASSAPHDRATGELFF. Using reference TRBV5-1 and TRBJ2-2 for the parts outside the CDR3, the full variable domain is KAGVTQTPRYLIKTRGQQVTLSCSPISGHRSVSWYQQTPGQGLQFLFEYFSETQRNKGNFPGRFSGRQFSNSRSEMNVSTLELGDSALYLCASSAPHDRATGELFFGEGSRLTVL.

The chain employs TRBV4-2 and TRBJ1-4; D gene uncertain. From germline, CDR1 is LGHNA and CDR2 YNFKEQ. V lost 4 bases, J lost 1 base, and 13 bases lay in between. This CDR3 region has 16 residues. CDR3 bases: TGTGCCAGCAGCCCACCTGCAACGAGAACTAATGAAAAACTGTTTTTT. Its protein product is CASSPPATRTNEKLFF.

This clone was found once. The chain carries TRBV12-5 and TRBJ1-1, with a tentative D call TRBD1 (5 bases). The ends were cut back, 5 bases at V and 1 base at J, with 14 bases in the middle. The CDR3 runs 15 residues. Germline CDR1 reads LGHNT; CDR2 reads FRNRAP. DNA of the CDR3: TGTGCTAGTGGTCCTTCCGGACACTCGAACACTGAAGCTTTCTTT. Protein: CASGPSGHSNTEAFF.

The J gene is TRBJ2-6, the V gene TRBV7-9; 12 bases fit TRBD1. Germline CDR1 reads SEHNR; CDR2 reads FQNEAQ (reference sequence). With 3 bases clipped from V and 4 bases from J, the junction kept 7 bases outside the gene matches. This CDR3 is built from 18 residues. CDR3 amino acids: CASSFTRDRGRGANVLTF. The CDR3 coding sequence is TGTGCCAGCAGCTTCACCCGGGACAGGGGGCGGGGGGCCAACGTCCTGACTTTC.

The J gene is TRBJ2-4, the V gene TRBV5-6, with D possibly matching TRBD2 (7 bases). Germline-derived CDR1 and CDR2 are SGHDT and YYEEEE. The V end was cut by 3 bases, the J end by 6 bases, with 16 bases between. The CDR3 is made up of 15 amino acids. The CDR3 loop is CASSSLGGGRNIQYF. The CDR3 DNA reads TGTGCCAGCAGCTCCCTAGGGGGGGGTAGAAACATTCAGTACTTC. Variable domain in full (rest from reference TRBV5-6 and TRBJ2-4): DAGVTQSPTHLIKTRGQQVTLRCSPKSGHDTVSWYQQALGQGPQFIFQYYEEEERQRGNFPDRFSGHQFPNYSSELNVNALLLGDSALYLCASSSLGGGRNIQYFGAGTRLSVL.

Here the CDR3 DNA reads TGTGCCAGCTCACCCGACAGGGAAAGAAGGGAGACCCAGTACTTC. Residues: CASSPDRERRETQYF. V usage is TRBV18 and J usage is TRBJ2-5; 7 bases match TRBD1. Germline values: CDR1 KGHSH, CDR2 LQKENI. V gave up 3 bases and J gave up 5 bases; unmatched junction bases: 9. The length of the CDR3 is 15 residues.

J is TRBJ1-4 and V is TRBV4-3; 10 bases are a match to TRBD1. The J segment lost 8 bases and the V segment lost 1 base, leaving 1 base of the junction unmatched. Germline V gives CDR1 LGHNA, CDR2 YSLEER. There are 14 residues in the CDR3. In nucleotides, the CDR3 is TGCGCCAGCAGCCAAGGGACAGGGGGGGAAAAACTGTTTTTT. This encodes CASSQGTGGEKLFF.

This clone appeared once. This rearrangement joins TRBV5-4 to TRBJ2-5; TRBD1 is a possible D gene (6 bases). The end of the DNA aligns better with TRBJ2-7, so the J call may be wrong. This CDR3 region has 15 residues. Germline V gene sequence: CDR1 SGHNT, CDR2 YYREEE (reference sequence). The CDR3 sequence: CASSSAGAFRYEQYF. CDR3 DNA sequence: TGTGCCAGCAGCTCAGCAGGGGCATTTAGATACGAGCAGTACTTC.

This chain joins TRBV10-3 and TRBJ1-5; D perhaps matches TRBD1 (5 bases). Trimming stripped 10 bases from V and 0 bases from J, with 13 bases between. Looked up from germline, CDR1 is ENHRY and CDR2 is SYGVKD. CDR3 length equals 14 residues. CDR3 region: CATSRGGSNQPQHF. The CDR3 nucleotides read TGTGCCACCTCCCGGGGGGGTAGCAATCAGCCCCAGCATTTT.